One and the same sample provided the 27 T cell receptor beta chains below, sequenced in a study of blood T cell repertoires in COVID-19. Generated by immunoSEQ multiplex PCR, the TCRdb table keeps only in-frame clones and is missing some. Of over 250,000 clones listed, about four fifths are singletons. The sequencing input was peripheral blood. Source of these receptors: a woman aged 45-65 years who had recovered from COVID-19.

For this clone: The same CDR3 arises from other DNA sequences in this sample as well. The V and J genes are TRBV28 and TRBJ2-7; 8 bases agree with TRBD1. Germline lookup yields CDR1 MDHEN and CDR2 SYDVKM. V gave up 2 bases and J gave up 2 bases; unmatched junction bases: 2. The CDR3 is 14 residues long. The chain's CDR3 is CASSLGTGAYEQYF. CDR3 bases: TGTGCCAGCAGTTTAGGGACAGGCGCCTACGAGCAGTACTTC.

The gene calls are TRBV28 and TRBJ2-3; 8 bases map to TRBD2. In germline, CDR1 is MDHEN, CDR2 SYDVKM. CDR3 length: 15 residues. The V gene end was trimmed by 1 base and the J gene end by 1 base; junction bases not matched to a gene: 1. The CDR3 DNA reads TGTGCCAGCAGTTTATCACTAGCGGGCACAGATACGCAGTATTTT. It codes for CASSLSLAGTDTQYF.

The gene calls are TRBV11-2 and TRBJ1-2; 9 positions agree with TRBD1. Looked up from germline, CDR1 is SGHAT and CDR2 is FQNNGV. J gave up 2 bases and V 5 bases, and 6 bases lay outside the gene matches. The CDR3 totals 15 residues. The CDR3 protein is CASSVHRGQNYGYTF. The CDR3 DNA reads TGTGCCAGCAGCGTCCACAGGGGGCAGAACTATGGCTACACCTTC.

The chain has TRBV27 and TRBJ2-1, with 12 bases lining up with TRBD2. The CDR3 covers 20 residues. From germline, CDR1 is MNHEY and CDR2 SMNVEV (reference sequence). V lost 4 bases, J lost 5 bases, and 18 bases stayed unmatched. The DNA for the CDR3 is TGTGCCAGCAGTTCCTCAGGGGTTACGGGGACTAGCGGGCCCAACAATGAGCAGTTCTTC. This encodes CASSSSGVTGTSGPNNEQFF.

The rearrangement uses TRBV7-2 and TRBJ1-1, with a tentative D call TRBD1 (6 bases). With 1 base removed from V and 0 bases from J, the gap between germline ends came to 9 bases. Per the germline V gene, CDR1 is SGHTA and CDR2 is FQGNSA. The CDR3 has 15 amino acids. CDR3 in DNA: TGTGCCAGCAGCTTAGAGGGGACAATGAACACTGAAGCTTTCTTT. Translated, it gives CASSLEGTMNTEAFF.

This chain uses TRBV11-3 with TRBJ2-7; 9 nucleotides agree with TRBD1. Germline values: CDR1 SGHNT, CDR2 YENEEA. CDR3 length equals 17 residues. The V gene end was trimmed by 1 base and the J gene end by 0 bases; junction bases not matched to a gene: 7. CDR3 nucleotide sequence: TGTGCCAGCAGCTTAGGAGGACAGGGGCCGAGCTCCTACGAGCAGTACTTC. It codes for CASSLGGQGPSSYEQYF.

V gene TRBV30 combines with J gene TRBJ2-5, with TRBD1 as a possible D gene (6 bases). V lost 8 bases and J 5 bases, leaving 15 bases between the germline ends. The germline V gene encodes CDR1 GTSNPN and CDR2 SVGIG (reference sequence). The CDR3 loop spans 12 amino acids. The CDR3 loop is CAQGQTGETQYF. The DNA for the CDR3 is TGTGCCCAAGGACAGACGGGGGAGACCCAGTACTTC.

The chain is built from TRBV4-2 and TRBJ2-3; 12 bases agree with TRBD2. Germline V gene lookup returns CDR1 LGHNA and CDR2 YNFKEQ. V was clipped by 4 bases and J by 2 bases; unmatched bases: 4. The CDR3 extends over 16 amino acids. The CDR3, as DNA: TGTGCCAGCAGCCCTCGGACTAGCGGGAACACAGATACGCAGTATTTT. This translates into CASSPRTSGNTDTQYF.

V usage is TRBV27 and J usage is TRBJ1-1, with unresolved D. The V end was cut by 3 bases, the J end by 0 bases, with 8 bases between. The germline V gene has CDR1 MNHEY and CDR2 SMNVEV (reference sequence). The CDR3 has 14 residues. The CDR3 DNA sequence: TGTGCCAGCAGTTTGGGCAGCATGAACACTGAAGCTTTCTTT. Protein product: CASSLGSMNTEAFF.

The V and J genes are TRBV7-9 and TRBJ2-3; TRBD2 matches 8 bases. The CDR3 has 15 residues. V shed 5 bases and J 4 bases; nucleotides not matched to a gene: 8. Per germline, CDR1 SEHNR and CDR2 FQNEAQ (reference sequence). The DNA of the CDR3 is TGTGCCAGCAGCCAAAGTAGCGGGATCGCAGATACGCAGTATTTT. Its protein is CASSQSSGIADTQYF.

This clone was observed at least ten times. This rearrangement joins TRBV27 to TRBJ1-1; 7 nucleotides match TRBD1. The CDR3 spans 14 residues. The J segment lost 4 bases and the V segment lost 3 bases, leaving 5 bases of the junction unmatched. Looked up from germline, CDR1 is MNHEY and CDR2 is SMNVEV (reference sequence). The CDR3 DNA follows: TGTGCCAGCAGTTTCCGGGACAGATTCACTGAAGCTTTCTTT. It codes for CASSFRDRFTEAFF.

V usage is TRBV4-3 and J usage is TRBJ2-7; tentatively, D is TRBD2 (5 bases). The CDR3 is 14 amino acids. The germline V gene has CDR1 LGHNA and CDR2 YSLEER. V lost 1 base to trimming and J lost 2 bases, with 9 bases between them. The CDR3 sequence is CASSQGRSTYEQYF. The DNA for the CDR3 is TGCGCCAGCAGCCAAGGGAGGAGTACCTACGAGCAGTACTTC.

The V gene is TRBV3-1 (or the pseudogene TRBV3-2), the J gene TRBJ1-1; the D gene is possibly TRBD1 (5 bases). This CDR3 has 16 residues. The V end was cut by 0 bases, the J end by 0 bases, with 11 bases between. In germline, CDR1 is LGHDT, CDR2 YNNKEL (reference sequence). CDR3 protein: CASSQDSGPLNTEAFF. As DNA, the CDR3 is TGTGCCAGCAGCCAAGACTCAGGGCCTTTGAACACTGAAGCTTTCTTT.

The rearrangement joins TRBV3-1 (or the pseudogene TRBV3-2) to TRBJ2-7, with D tentatively TRBD1 (5 bases). The germline V gene encodes CDR1 LGHDT and CDR2 YNNKEL (reference sequence). The CDR3 is made up of 14 amino acids. The germline V and J ends were trimmed by 1 base and 5 bases, with 12 bases remaining between them. CDR3 DNA sequence: TGTGCCAGCAGCCAAGTTCAGGGCTCGGACGAGCAGTACTTC. Its translation: CASSQVQGSDEQYF.

The chain links TRBV28 to TRBJ2-3; 7 bases match TRBD2. The CDR3 sequence is 14 residues long. Germline CDR1 and CDR2: MDHEN and SYDVKM. The J segment lost 4 bases and the V segment lost 8 bases, leaving 9 bases of the junction unmatched. The CDR3 DNA reads as TGTGCCAGCTCCGTTGCGGGAGCTGCAGATACGCAGTATTTT. This encodes CASSVAGAADTQYF. Using reference TRBV28 and TRBJ2-3 for the parts outside the CDR3, the full variable domain is DVKVTQSSRYLVKRTGEKVFLECVQDMDHENMFWYRQDPGLGLRLIYFSYDVKMKEKGDIPEGYSVSREKKERFSLILESASTNQTSMYLCASSVAGAADTQYFGPGTRLTVL.

This chain links TRBV5-1 with TRBJ2-7; weak D call: TRBD1 (5 bases). Germline V CDR1 and CDR2: SGHRS, YFSETQ. The CDR3 is made up of 12 amino acids. V was shortened by 4 bases and J by 4 bases, with 9 bases between the two germline ends. This CDR3 is CASSPQGYEQYF. In nucleotides, the CDR3 is TGCGCCAGCAGCCCCCAGGGTTACGAGCAGTACTTC.

The chain carries TRBV3-1 (or the pseudogene TRBV3-2) and TRBJ2-7; D ambiguous. Germline V gene sequence: CDR1 LGHDT, CDR2 YNNKEL (reference sequence). Trimming took 4 bases from V and 2 from J, leaving 6 bases between them. This CDR3 comprises 12 residues. The DNA of the CDR3 is TGTGCCAGCAGCCCCGACACCTACGAGCAGTACTTC. Translated, it gives CASSPDTYEQYF.

CDR3 sequence: CAWRERRRAGDTQYF. The CDR3 DNA reads TGTGCCTGGAGGGAGAGGAGAAGGGCGGGGGATACGCAGTATTTT. The chain is built from TRBV30 and TRBJ2-3; D is perhaps TRBD2 (6 bases). Germline values: CDR1 GTSNPN, CDR2 SVGIG (reference sequence). Trimming shortened V by 3 bases and J by 6 bases, and 19 bases separated the two germline ends. The CDR3 is 15 amino acids.

CDR3 in DNA: TGCAGTGCTAGTTCCCCTCGGACCGGGGAGCTGTTTTTT. Amino acid sequence: CSASSPRTGELFF. The genes are TRBV20-1 and TRBJ2-2; D is undetermined. The germline V gene encodes CDR1 DFQATT and CDR2 SNEGSKA (reference sequence). The germline V and J ends were trimmed by 3 bases and 5 bases, with 10 bases remaining between them. The CDR3 sequence is 13 residues long.

About this clone: The identical CDR3 is also encoded by other nucleotide sequences in the sample. The chain has TRBV18 and TRBJ1-1, with D hard to call. Germline CDR1 and CDR2: KGHSH and LQKENI. The CDR3 is made up of 13 amino acids. The ends were cut back, 5 bases at V and 0 bases at J, with 7 bases in the middle. CDR3: CASSATLNTEAFF. CDR3 sequence (DNA): TGTGCCAGCTCAGCCACATTGAACACTGAAGCTTTCTTT.

The chain recombines TRBV21-1 with TRBJ1-5. TRBV21-1 is designated a pseudogene. The CDR3 runs to 17 residues. CDR3 nucleotide sequence: TGTGCCAGCAGCAAAGCTAACGGGCAGGGAGGGGGACAGCCCCAGCATTTT. This translates into CASSKANGQGGGQPQHF.

The count of this clone is one. This rearrangement joins TRBV7-6 to TRBJ2-3; maybe TRBD2 (7 bases). The V end lost 1 base, the J end lost 3 bases, and 14 bases lay between the germline ends. The germline V gene has CDR1 SGHVS and CDR2 FNYEAQ. This CDR3 has 16 residues. CDR3 sequence reads: CASSLVGGAGTDTQYF. DNA of the CDR3: TGTGCCAGCAGCTTAGTTGGGGGGGCTGGGACAGATACGCAGTATTTT.

The V gene is TRBV28, the J gene TRBJ2-2; D is unresolved. The CDR3 has 13 amino acids. Germline V gene lookup returns CDR1 MDHEN and CDR2 SYDVKM. Trimming pared 2 bases from V and 6 bases from J, leaving 7 bases between. CDR3 nucleotides: TGTGCCAGCAGTTTACCACTTCCCGGGGAGCTGTTTTTT. Amino acids: CASSLPLPGELFF.

The CDR3 reads CASSARDRPGGLYGYTF. The CDR3 nucleotides read TGTGCCAGCAGCGCCCGGGACAGGCCTGGGGGGCTATATGGCTACACCTTC. The rearrangement joins TRBV9 to TRBJ1-2; 8 positions agree with TRBD1. Germline assignment: CDR1 SGDLS and CDR2 YYNGEE. CDR3 length: 17 amino acids. Germline trimming cut 3 bases from V and 5 bases from J; bases unmatched to any gene: 15.

The rearrangement links TRBV6-6 to TRBJ1-1; D is uncertain. The V end was cut by 7 bases, the J end by 3 bases, with 12 bases between. CDR3 length: 13 residues. Germline V lookup: CDR1 MNHNY, CDR2 SVGAGI (reference sequence). The CDR3 nucleotides are TGTGCCAGCACCCACTCTCGGGACACTGAAGCTTTCTTT. Translated, it gives CASTHSRDTEAFF.

The V call is TRBV10-3, the J call TRBJ2-1; 14 bases line up with TRBD2. There are 15 residues in the CDR3. Germline values: CDR1 ENHRY, CDR2 SYGVKD. The junction had 5 bases not matched to a gene; V was cut back by 6 bases and J by 7 bases. This chain's CDR3 is CAISGTSGRGNEQFF. The CDR3 DNA is TGTGCCATCAGCGGGACTAGCGGGAGAGGGAATGAGCAGTTCTTC.

Details on this clone: The same CDR3 can be traced to other DNA sequences in this sample. The chain has TRBV7-3 and TRBJ2-3; 8 bases fit TRBD2. J was trimmed by 1 base and V by 5 bases; bases with no gene match: 2. CDR1 is SGHTA and CDR2 is FQGTGA in the germline V gene. This CDR3 comprises 14 residues. CDR3 region: CASSLSGGTDTQYF. The CDR3 DNA reads TGTGCCAGCAGCCTTAGCGGGGGCACAGATACGCAGTATTTT. Drawing the rest from reference TRBV7-3 and TRBJ2-3, the complete variable domain is GAGVSQTPSNKVTEKGKYVELRCDPISGHTALYWYRQSLGQGPEFLIYFQGTGAADDSGLPNDRFFAVRPEGSVSTLKIQRTERGDSAVYLCASSLSGGTDTQYFGPGTRLTVL.